A selection of T cell receptor beta chains follows, all from one sample in a study of cytomegalovirus exposure and HLA in healthy donors. Generated by immunoSEQ multiplex PCR, the TCRdb table keeps only in-frame clones and is missing some. Recorded for this sample: around 74,000 clones. Sequenced: PBMCs. The receptors come from a man aged 50-59 years in good health and CMV-seropositive. CDR3s include the opening cysteine and the closing phenylalanine or tryptophan. A D gene is named only where the DNA matches it firmly.

v_call	d_call	j_call	cdr3_aa	cdr3_nt
TRBV28	TRBD2	TRBJ2-7	CASSLGGGYYEQYF	TGTGCCAGCAGCCTGGGCGGGGGTTACTACGAGCAGTACTTC
TRBV5-4	NA	TRBJ1-4	CASSLGGNNNEKLFF	TGTGCCAGCAGCCTGGGAGGGAACAACAATGAAAAACTGTTTTTT
TRBV14	NA	TRBJ2-2	CASSQGQLTGELFF	TGTGCCAGCAGCCAAGGACAACTCACCGGGGAGCTGTTTTTT
TRBV6-6	TRBD2	TRBJ2-1	CASRRGTSGDNEQFF	TGTGCCAGCAGAAGGGGGACTAGCGGCGACAATGAGCAGTTCTTC
TRBV10-2	TRBD1	TRBJ1-5	CASRPTGGWQPQHF	TGCGCCAGCAGACCTACAGGGGGATGGCAGCCCCAGCATTTT
TRBV4-1	TRBD2	TRBJ2-7	CASSHPGTTIYEQYF	TGCGCCAGCAGCCACCCCGGGACTACAATTTACGAGCAGTACTTC
TRBV2	TRBD1	TRBJ1-1	CASSWDRGVPEAFF	TGTGCCAGCAGTTGGGACAGGGGGGTCCCTGAAGCTTTCTTT
TRBV7-9	TRBD2	TRBJ2-3	CASSTTSGGPKDTQYF	TGTGCCAGCAGCACGACTAGCGGGGGGCCTAAAGATACGCAGTATTTT
TRBV30	NA	TRBJ1-2	CAWSAGGSGYTF	TGTGCCTGGAGTGCGGGGGGAAGTGGCTACACCTTC
TRBV29-1	NA	TRBJ1-1	CSVFHGGAFF	TGCAGCGTTTTTCACGGGGGGGCTTTCTTT
TRBV6-6	TRBD1	TRBJ1-5	CASSSGDSLNQPQHF	TGTGCCAGCAGTTCTGGGGACAGCCTCAATCAGCCCCAGCATTTT
TRBV5-4	NA	TRBJ1-2	CASSLGQDVYGYTF	TGTGCCAGCAGCTTGGGACAGGATGTTTATGGCTACACCTTC
TRBV2	NA	TRBJ2-1	CASSEGGTYNEQFF	TGTGCCAGCAGTGAAGGAGGGACCTACAATGAGCAGTTCTTC
TRBV18	NA	TRBJ2-2	CASSIVNGELFF	TGTGCCAGCTCAATCGTAAACGGGGAGCTGTTTTTT
TRBV5-6	TRBD1	TRBJ1-2	CASSLANRGMSYTF	TGTGCCAGCAGCTTGGCCAACAGGGGTATGAGCTACACCTTC
TRBV6-1	NA	TRBJ1-1	CASNPGGYTEAFF	TGTGCCAGCAATCCTGGGGGCTACACTGAAGCTTTCTTT
TRBV19	TRBD1	TRBJ2-7	CASSNQGAENEQYF	TGTGCCAGTAGTAATCAGGGGGCCGAGAACGAGCAGTACTTC
TRBV5-1	NA	TRBJ2-1	CASSLGQGREFF	TGCGCCAGCAGCTTGGGTCAGGGGAGAGAGTTCTTC
TRBV4-1	NA	TRBJ2-2	CASSHPSTTLRGELFF	TGCGCCAGCAGCCATCCGTCGACCACACTACGCGGGGAGCTGTTTTTT
TRBV19	NA	TRBJ1-3	CASSPLPGPSGNTIYF	TGTGCCAGTAGTCCTCTACCGGGTCCCTCTGGAAACACCATATATTTT
TRBV9	TRBD1	TRBJ1-1	CASSVRTGISMNTEAFF	TGTGCCAGCAGCGTAAGGACAGGGATCTCCATGAACACTGAAGCTTTCTTT
TRBV7-3	NA	TRBJ1-1	CASSLRGDTEAFF	TGTGCCAGCAGCTTACGGGGAGACACTGAAGCTTTCTTT
TRBV18	NA	TRBJ1-2	CASSSVTTGGYTF	TGTGCCAGCTCATCTGTTACGACGGGTGGCTACACCTTC
TRBV5-8	NA	TRBJ2-7	CASSLLGGTYEQYF	TGTGCCAGCAGCTTGTTAGGCGGAACCTACGAGCAGTACTTC
TRBV25-1	NA	TRBJ2-2	CASSESGGATGELFF	TGTGCCAGCAGTGAATCCGGCGGGGCCACCGGGGAGCTGTTTTTT
TRBV6-5	NA	TRBJ1-1	CASSTGNTEAFF	TGTGCCAGCAGTACAGGGAACACTGAAGCTTTCTTT
TRBV29-1	TRBD1	TRBJ2-1	CSVAQGYNEQFF	TGCAGCGTGGCACAGGGGTACAATGAGCAGTTCTTC
TRBV9	TRBD2	TRBJ2-3	CASSGPGGRGDTQYF	TGTGCCAGCAGCGGACCGGGAGGGCGAGGAGATACGCAGTATTTT
TRBV18	TRBD1	TRBJ1-2	CASSFRDRGYGYTF	TGTGCCAGCTCATTCCGGGACAGGGGCTATGGCTACACCTTC
TRBV4-2	NA	TRBJ1-1	CASSHVGRGTEAFF	TGTGCCAGCAGCCATGTGGGCAGGGGCACTGAAGCTTTCTTT
TRBV9	NA	TRBJ1-1	CASGGGGKNTEAFF	TGTGCCTCCGGAGGGGGGGGTAAGAACACTGAAGCTTTCTTT
TRBV19	TRBD1	TRBJ1-5	CASWTGGNQPQHF	TGTGCCAGTTGGACAGGGGGCAATCAGCCCCAGCATTTT
TRBV25-1	NA	TRBJ2-2	CASSDFRQANTGELFF	TGTGCCAGCAGTGATTTTCGACAGGCAAACACCGGGGAGCTGTTTTTT
TRBV29-1	TRBD1	TRBJ1-3	CSVLLNDRVGNTIYF	TGCAGCGTCCTCCTTAACGACAGGGTAGGAAACACCATATATTTT
TRBV6-1	NA	TRBJ2-7	CASGETTDYEQYF	TGTGCCAGCGGTGAAACCACAGACTACGAGCAGTACTTC
TRBV30	NA	TRBJ1-2	CAWSSGRGGYTF	TGTGCCTGGAGTAGCGGACGAGGAGGCTACACCTTC
TRBV9	TRBD1	TRBJ2-2	CASSLQQGRNTGELFF	TGTGCCAGCAGCCTCCAACAGGGGAGAAACACCGGGGAGCTGTTTTTT
TRBV18	TRBD2	TRBJ2-3	CASSLGRAADTQYF	TGTGCCAGCTCACTCGGGAGGGCTGCAGATACGCAGTATTTT
TRBV19	NA	TRBJ1-2	CASSIGLYGGYTF	TGTGCCAGTAGTATTGGGCTTTACGGTGGCTACACCTTC
TRBV6-4	TRBD2	TRBJ2-3	CASSAGGHTDTQYF	TGTGCCAGCAGTGCGGGGGGGCACACAGATACGCAGTATTTT
TRBV5-1	NA	TRBJ2-3	CASSFQLATVTDTQYF	TGCGCCAGCAGCTTTCAGCTAGCGACTGTCACAGATACGCAGTATTTT
TRBV27	NA	TRBJ1-5	CASRFLGGAEQPQHF	TGTGCCAGCAGATTCCTCGGAGGGGCCGAGCAGCCCCAGCATTTT
TRBV5-6	TRBD1	TRBJ1-2	CASSLAGLEGAEGYTF	TGTGCCAGCAGCTTGGCCGGCTTGGAGGGGGCGGAGGGCTACACCTTC
TRBV6-1	NA	TRBJ2-1	CASSEKRQPYNEQFF	TGTGCCAGCAGTGAAAAGCGACAGCCCTACAATGAGCAGTTCTTC
TRBV6-1	NA	TRBJ1-5	CASSEGLSNQPQHF	TGTGCCAGCAGTGAAGGCCTATCAAATCAGCCCCAGCATTTT
TRBV7-9	NA	TRBJ1-2	CASSSRGQLNYGYTF	TGTGCCAGCAGCAGTAGAGGACAGTTGAACTATGGCTACACCTTC
TRBV30	TRBD1	TRBJ1-6	CACLRNRGNNSPLHF	TGTGCCTGCCTCCGGAACAGGGGGAATAATTCACCCCTCCACTTT
TRBV4-1	NA	TRBJ1-1	CASSPGVNTEAFF	TGCGCCAGCAGTCCAGGGGTGAACACTGAAGCTTTCTTT
TRBV5-1	NA	TRBJ1-1	CASSREVYQVTEAFF	TGCGCCAGCAGCCGGGAAGTTTATCAGGTCACTGAAGCTTTCTTT
TRBV6-1	TRBD1	TRBJ2-7	CASSEEDRPGEQYF	TGTGCCAGCAGTGAAGAGGACAGGCCAGGGGAGCAGTACTTC
TRBV29-1	NA	TRBJ1-2	CSVEDQTVGYGYTF	TGCAGCGTTGAAGATCAGACTGTGGGCTATGGCTACACCTTC